This T cell receptor beta chain was found in a study of cytomegalovirus exposure and HLA in healthy donors. Study in general: Falling in the Caucasian-associated ancestry cluster were 80% to 90% of a few hundred genotyped donors. Broader study findings: The study designated roughly 150 TCR beta chains cytomegalovirus-associated.

Donors had nominal health at sampling but likely had unrecorded immune exposures. PCR involved 60 Vbeta and 13 Jbeta primers. The table came from immunoSEQ multiplex PCR; TCRdb's copy has only in-frame clones and leaves some out. The profile shows about 89,000 clones, roughly 80% of them singletons. The CDR3 is 19 amino acids. Of note for this clone: Its specificity is not known.

This receptor was obtained from a man aged 25-40 years in good health and CMV-seropositive. The sample comprised PBMCs. The genes are TRBV21-1 and TRBJ1-5; the table assigns TRBD1, which was not confirmed against the DNA. TRBV21-1 is a listed pseudogene. CDR3 residues: CASSKGGQGHERSNQPQHF. As DNA, the CDR3 is TGTGCCAGCAGCAAAGGGGGACAGGGGCATGAGAGGAGCAATCAGCCCCAGCATTTT.